These 17 T cell receptor beta chains were sequenced from one sample in a study of T cells in localized non-small cell lung cancer. Assay: immunoSEQ multiplex PCR; the TCRdb copy retains only in-frame clones and omits some. The sample lists 20,000 to 25,000 clones, around 87% occurring once. Sequences were derived from PBMCs, sampled before any cancer treatment. The receptors shown here come from a man between 35 and 75 years old with stage II squamous cell lung carcinoma.

The genes are TRBV6-6 and TRBJ2-7; 8 bases fit TRBD2. Germline lookup yields CDR1 MNHNY and CDR2 SVGAGI (reference sequence). The CDR3 contains 13 residues. With 8 bases clipped from V and 5 bases from J, the junction kept 8 bases outside the gene matches. DNA for the CDR3: TGTGCCAGCTCGCCACCGCGGGAGGACGAGCAGTACTTC. Translation gives CASSPPREDEQYF.

The chain carries TRBV7-9 and TRBJ2-7; D is possibly TRBD1 (6 bases). CDR1 is SEHNR and CDR2 is FQNEAQ in the germline V gene (reference sequence). The ends were cut back, 4 bases at V and 5 bases at J, with 12 bases in the middle. The CDR3 has 13 residues. Written as DNA, the CDR3 is TGTGCCAGCAGCTCCACAACAGGGAACGAGCAGTACTTC. Translated, it gives CASSSTTGNEQYF.

The V and J genes are TRBV5-5 and TRBJ2-1; D is perhaps TRBD2 (5 bases). The CDR3 extends over 16 amino acids. With 3 bases removed from V and 6 bases from J, the gap between germline ends came to 19 bases. CDR1 and CDR2 (germline): SGHKS, YYEKEE (reference sequence). CDR3 loop: CASSSGPSRPLNEQFF. The CDR3 DNA follows: TGTGCCAGCAGCTCTGGGCCTAGCCGGCCCCTCAATGAGCAGTTCTTC. The complete variable domain, with remaining parts taken from reference TRBV5-5 and TRBJ2-1, reads DAGVTQSPTHLIKTRGQQVTLRCSPISGHKSVSWYQQVLGQGPQFIFQYYEKEERGRGNFPDRFSARQFPNYSSELNVNALLLGDSALYLCASSSGPSRPLNEQFFGPGTRLTVL.

The sample holds one count of this clone. The V gene is TRBV6-5, the J gene TRBJ1-4; D is ambiguous. CDR3 length: 15 residues. The V gene's germline CDR1 is MNHEY and CDR2 SVGAGI. Trimming cost V 6 bases and J 0 bases, with 11 bases left between them. Here the CDR3 DNA reads TGTGCCAGCAGCAGACAATCCCCAACTAATGAAAAACTGTTTTTT. It encodes CASSRQSPTNEKLFF.

As regards this clone: A read error may produce the germline difference seen at one junction end. This sequence joins TRBV19 and TRBJ2-4, with 12 bases lining up with TRBD2. The CDR3 spans 15 residues. CDR1 and CDR2 from the germline V gene are LNHDA and SQIVND (reference sequence). The CDR3, as DNA: TGTGCCAGTAGACTAGCGGGAGGCCCCGCTCTTGCATCTGACTTC. Amino acids: CASRLAGGPALASDF. Looking up the rest from reference TRBV19 and TRBJ2-4 gives the full variable domain: DGGITQSPKYLFRKEGQNVTLSCEQNLNHDAMYWYRQDPGQGLRLIYYSQIVNDFQKGDIAEGYSVSREKKESFPLTVTSAQKNPTAFYLCASRLAGGPALASDFGAGTRLSVL.

The chain combines TRBV10-2 with TRBJ2-7; 8 nucleotides align to TRBD2. V lost 8 bases and J lost 6; bases outside the gene matches: 9. Germline CDR1 and CDR2: WSHSY and SAAADI. There are 13 residues in the CDR3. The CDR3 nucleotides are TGCGCCAGCGGATCAGCGGGAGTAGGCGAGCAGTACTTC. Protein: CASGSAGVGEQYF.

The chain is built from TRBV19 and TRBJ2-5; unclear D gene. CDR1 is LNHDA, CDR2 SQIVND, per germline (reference sequence). The V end lost 6 bases, the J end lost 4 bases, and 9 bases lay between the germline ends. CDR3 size: 12 residues. CDR3 protein: CASRGDGETQYF. The CDR3 coding sequence is TGTGCCAGTAGAGGTGATGGAGAGACCCAGTACTTC.

This clone was counted a single time. The chain has TRBV6-1 and TRBJ1-1, with D possibly being TRBD1 (6 bases). V was shortened by 6 bases and J by 1 base, with 24 bases between the two germline ends. The germline V gene has CDR1 MNHNS and CDR2 SASEGT. The CDR3 extends over 18 amino acids. The CDR3 loop is CASSENAGGVGSNTEAFF. The CDR3 DNA reads as TGTGCCAGCAGCGAAAATGCGGGGGGCGTTGGGTCGAACACTGAAGCTTTCTTT.

The chain carries TRBV9 and TRBJ2-2; D ambiguous. The CDR3 contains 14 residues. V shed 0 bases and J shed 6 bases, with 9 bases lying between them. CDR1 and CDR2 from the germline V gene are SGDLS and YYNGEE. The CDR3 DNA reads as TGTGCCAGCAGCGTAGAAGACTTCCCCGGGGAGCTGTTTTTT. Translating it yields CASSVEDFPGELFF.

In this sample, this clone turned up once. CDR3 nucleotide sequence: TGTGCCAGCAGTGACCGGGGAGAGCAGTACTTC. Protein: CASSDRGEQYF. This chain joins TRBV6-1 and TRBJ2-7; D is possibly TRBD2 (5 bases). Trimming removed 3 bases from V and 7 bases from J, with 7 bases in between. The CDR3 consists of 11 residues. CDR1 is MNHNS, CDR2 SASEGT, per germline.

The chain joins TRBV19 to TRBJ2-7; a weak D match, TRBD1 (6 bases). Germline assignment: CDR1 LNHDA and CDR2 SQIVND (reference sequence). With 4 bases removed from V and 0 bases from J, the gap between germline ends came to 10 bases. CDR3 length: 14 residues. CDR3 nucleotide sequence: TGTGCCAGTAGTACCACAGGGACCTCCTACGAGCAGTACTTC. It codes for CASSTTGTSYEQYF.

V and J are TRBV7-8 and TRBJ2-7; 16 positions agree with TRBD2. CDR1 SGHVS and CDR2 FQNEAQ come from the germline V gene. The CDR3 is 19 residues long. The trim removed 7 bases at V and 0 bases at J, leaving 12 bases unmatched. This chain's CDR3 is CASIPRGLAGGRSSYEQYF. The DNA for the CDR3 is TGTGCCAGCATCCCCCGGGGACTAGCGGGGGGGAGAAGCTCCTACGAGCAGTACTTC.

The gene calls are TRBV29-1 and TRBJ1-1, with D tentatively TRBD1 (6 bases). Germline lookup yields CDR1 SQVTM and CDR2 ANQGSEA. The germline V and J ends were trimmed by 3 bases and 4 bases, with 15 bases remaining between them. CDR3 size: 14 residues. DNA for the CDR3: TGCAGCGTTGACGAAGGGGGAAAGGGCACTGAAGCTTTCTTT. Amino acid sequence: CSVDEGGKGTEAFF.

The chain employs TRBV5-1 and TRBJ1-2; TRBD1 matches 7 bases. Germline V CDR1 and CDR2: SGHRS, YFSETQ. The V gene end was trimmed by 4 bases and the J gene end by 6 bases; junction bases not matched to a gene: 6. The CDR3 runs to 13 residues. The CDR3 protein is CASSLTGAHGYTF. CDR3 nucleotides: TGCGCCAGCAGCCTTACAGGGGCCCATGGCTACACCTTC.

The CDR3 coding sequence is TGTGCCTCAACCCCAGCGGGACACAACAACGAGCAGTACTTC. It is translated as CASTPAGHNNEQYF. The chain links TRBV30 to TRBJ2-7; maybe TRBD2 (7 bases). CDR1 and CDR2 from the germline V gene are GTSNPN and SVGIG (reference sequence). V was pared by 7 bases and J by 5 bases, with 21 bases between. CDR3 size: 14 residues.

The sample holds one count of this clone. The V gene is TRBV19, the J gene TRBJ1-6; TRBD1 matches at 9 bases. Germline assignment: CDR1 LNHDA and CDR2 SQIVND (reference sequence). V was clipped by 7 bases and J by 6 bases; unmatched bases: 7. The CDR3 sequence is 15 residues long. CDR3 bases: TGTGCCAGTACCTCACAGGGGGCGCTTAATTCACCCCTCCACTTT. Translating gives CASTSQGALNSPLHF. The full variable domain, in which reference TRBV19 and TRBJ1-6 provide the parts outside the CDR3, is DGGITQSPKYLFRKEGQNVTLSCEQNLNHDAMYWYRQDPGQGLRLIYYSQIVNDFQKGDIAEGYSVSREKKESFPLTVTSAQKNPTAFYLCASTSQGALNSPLHFGNGTRLTVT.

This chain uses TRBV29-1 with TRBJ1-2; D ambiguous. The CDR3 is 14 residues long. CDR1 is SQVTM and CDR2 is ANQGSEA in the germline V gene. Between the trimmed V and J ends, which lost 2 bases and 5 bases, there was a span of 15 bases. CDR3 residues: CSVEMEGGVYGYTF. CDR3 nucleotides: TGCAGCGTTGAAATGGAGGGCGGTGTATATGGCTACACCTTC. Full variable domain (outside the CDR3, taken from reference TRBV29-1 and TRBJ1-2): SAVISQKPSRDICQRGTSLTIQCQVDSQVTMMFWYRQQPGQSLTLIATANQGSEATYESGFVIDKFPISRPNLTFSTLTVSNMSPEDSSIYLCSVEMEGGVYGYTFGSGTRLTVV.